A single sample is the source of the 3 T cell receptor beta chains below, sequenced in a study of cytomegalovirus exposure and HLA in healthy donors. The PCR was carried out with 60 Vbeta primers and 13 Jbeta primers. The protocol was immunoSEQ multiplex PCR, while the TCRdb copy is restricted to in-frame clones and leaves out a portion. This table has 200,000 to 250,000 clones, 75% to 85% appearing once. The specimen was PBMCs. These receptors originate from a woman aged 40 to 50 in good health and CMV-seronegative.

CDR3 coding DNA: TGTGCCAGTAGTATCGGGACAGGAGGATCAAACACTGAAGCTTTCTTT. It is translated as CASSIGTGGSNTEAFF. J is TRBJ1-1 and V is TRBV19, with 8 bases that match TRBD1. This CDR3 is 16 amino acids long. Unmatched junction bases numbered 8, after V lost 3 bases and J lost 2 bases. The germline CDR1 and CDR2 sequences are LNHDA and SQIVND (reference sequence).

The chain uses TRBV7-2 and TRBJ1-5; D possibly corresponds to TRBD1 (5 bases). V was clipped by 1 base and J by 10 bases, with 17 bases between them. CDR1 SGHTA and CDR2 FQGNSA come from the germline V gene. The CDR3 totals 15 residues. The CDR3 loop reads CASSLDLGLISPQHF. The CDR3 DNA sequence: TGTGCCAGCAGCTTAGATTTGGGGCTAATCTCTCCCCAGCATTTT.

The chain couples TRBV10-1 to TRBJ1-2, with 7 bases lining up with TRBD1. The CDR3 extends over 15 amino acids. The germline gives CDR1 WNHNN, CDR2 SYGVQD (reference sequence). Trimming took 0 bases from V and 8 from J; bases not matched to a gene: 9. CDR3 in amino acids: CASSESTTGLGGYTF. The DNA of the CDR3 is TGCGCCAGCAGTGAGTCGACGACAGGGCTCGGCGGCTACACCTTC.